This T cell receptor (beta chain) is drawn from a study of blood T cell repertoires in COVID-19 (dated by TCRdb to 2020 to 2021). Some background on the complete study: The collaborator samples originated in the United States, Italy and Spain and spanned the acute and convalescent phases of COVID-19. The material from the prospective study consisted of cDNA or gDNA derived from T cells, B-cell-depleted T cells, or PBMCs. Deeply sampled blood TCRbeta repertoires from subjects exposed to, actively infected with, or recovered from COVID-19 were included in the dataset. The samples were drawn from the first 160 participants of the ongoing ImmuneRACE study and from 1,200 or so subjects provided by 6 global collaborators. The repertoires were released in a freely available public database meant as a resource for research on the immune response to SARS-CoV-2. A de-identified subject ID, COVID-19 status, age in years and sex were almost always included in the sample metadata. Where available, HLA class I and class II types were obtained from metadata supplied by the sample provider rather than from assay-based typing.

TCRbeta CDR3 regions were amplified from genomic DNA by means of the immunoSEQ Assay, a bias-controlled multiplex PCR. In the original analysis: Nucleated cell counts per sample were estimated from amplification of reference gene primers within the assay. To quantify the absolute abundance of each unique TCRbeta CDR3 rearrangement, sequence reads were collapsed and filtered. For each sample, productive Simpson clonality was calculated as the square root of Simpson's diversity index over productive rearrangements. The source is immuneACCESS, and TCRdb retained only in-frame sequences with V and J called. Part of the clones is not carried over; for the studies checked, unresolved V genes explain less than half of this, and the remainder is unexplained. The V and J calls and clone size come from that table; D and trimming were worked out from the DNA. The sample table records 250,000 to 350,000 clones; approximately 90% of these occur just once. Around 0.84% of the sample is held by the ten biggest clonotypes.

This clone showed up just a few times. Its specific antigen is unknown. No base quality values were provided; no much bigger clone lies one nucleotide off. Whole blood was collected in K2EDTA tubes by collaborating institutions according to the institutions' own protocols. For TCRbeta analysis, collaborators shipped samples as frozen whole blood, isolated PBMCs, or DNA extracted from either of those sample types. The germline V gene gives CDR1 as MDHEN and CDR2 as SYDVKM. The germline ends are 10 bases apart after V is trimmed by 7 bases and J by 0 bases. The CDR3 has 14 amino acids, counting the end cysteine and phenylalanine. Only the CDR3 region is kept as DNA, spanning 42 bases read in frame from base 1. The paper's findings and limits, for the study overall: How much clinical and demographic metadata was included differed by source and by participant, and the metadata was provided uncurated.

Here the chain combines TRBV28 and TRBJ1-5, with no confidently assigned D gene. Material for sequencing was peripheral blood. The sequence was collected from a man aged 25 to 45 with acute or convalescent COVID-19. The bases read TGTGCCAGCACCGGTCCGATTAGCAATCAGCCCCAGCATTTT. Translated, this gives CASTGPISNQPQHF.